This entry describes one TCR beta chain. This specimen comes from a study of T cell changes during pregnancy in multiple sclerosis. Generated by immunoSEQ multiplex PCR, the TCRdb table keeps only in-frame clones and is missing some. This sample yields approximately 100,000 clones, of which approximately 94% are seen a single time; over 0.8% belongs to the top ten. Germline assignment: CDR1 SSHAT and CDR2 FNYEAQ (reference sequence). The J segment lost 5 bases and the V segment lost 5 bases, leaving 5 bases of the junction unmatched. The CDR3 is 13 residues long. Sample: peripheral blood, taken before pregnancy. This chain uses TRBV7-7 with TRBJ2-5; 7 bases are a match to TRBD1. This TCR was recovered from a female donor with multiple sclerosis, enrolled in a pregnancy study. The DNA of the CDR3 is TGTGCCAGCAGCCCTCCGGACAGGGAGACCCAGTACTTC. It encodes CASSPPDRETQYF.